The rows below give T cell receptor beta chains drawn from one sample of a study of T cell repertoires in cytomegalovirus infection. MiXCR, run by TCRdb on the reads, gives a single entry per CDR3 protein. The sample lists some 180,000 distinct CDR3 sequences; more than 9% were seen once. Sequences were obtained from PBMCs. The receptor set was obtained from a human donor in good health (CMV status not recorded). Some clones in this sample may be carry-over from other donors' samples. Each CDR3 is given with its conserved first and last residue. D genes are given only for firm matches. Expanded clones get a size class; other rows say once, few or many, or leave the size out.

v_call	d_call	clone_size	j_call	cdr3_nt	cdr3_aa
TRBV6-4	.	.	TRBJ1-2	TGTGCCAGCAGTGACCGGGGGGGCACTGGGTATGGCTACACCTTC	CASSDRGGTGYGYTF
TRBV3-1	TRBD2	few	TRBJ2-1	TGTGCCAGCAGCCAAGAACGGGGGGGCCTTGGTGAGCAGTTCTTC	CASSQERGGLGEQFF
TRBV3-1	.	.	TRBJ2-3	TGTGCCAGCAGCCAAGACGCGGTAGCATCAGATACGCAGTATTTT	CASSQDAVASDTQYF
TRBV29-1	TRBD1	many	TRBJ1-1	TGCAGCGTCGTGCACAGGGGCATGAACACTGAAGCTTTCTTT	CSVVHRGMNTEAFF
TRBV5-1	.	few	TRBJ2-1	TGCGCCAGCAGCTTGGGGGGAGGGGGGTACAATGAGCAGTTCTTC	CASSLGGGGYNEQFF
TRBV20-1	.	few	TRBJ2-1	TGCAGTGTCATAGACTACGCTCTTGGCGGTGAGCAGTTCTTC	CSVIDYALGGEQFF
TRBV4-2	.	many	TRBJ1-2	TGTGCCAGCAGCCAAGAGTTCTCAGGGTTCAACTATGGCTACACCTTC	CASSQEFSGFNYGYTF
TRBV7-2	.	.	TRBJ1-1	TGTGCCAGCAGCCCCCAATCCGGGGGGAACACTGAAGCTTTCTTT	CASSPQSGGNTEAFF
TRBV9	.	many	TRBJ1-2	TGTGCCAGCAGCGATTTCCCTAGGGGCTCATACTCTAACTATGGCTACACCTTC	CASSDFPRGSYSNYGYTF
TRBV7-9	.	many	TRBJ1-1	TGTGCCAGCAGCCGCCAGATGAACACTGAAGCTTTCTTT	CASSRQMNTEAFF
TRBV7-2	.	many	TRBJ1-1	TGTGCCAGCAGCCCCTTCATGAACACTGAAGCTTTCTTT	CASSPFMNTEAFF
TRBV27	.	many	TRBJ1-1	TGTGCCAGCGGGAGGGGGTCAAACACTGAAGCTTTCTTT	CASGRGSNTEAFF
TRBV4-3	.	many	TRBJ2-7	TGCGCCAGCAGCCAAGATAGTAAGGGGTACGAGCAGTACTTC	CASSQDSKGYEQYF
TRBV5-5	.	many	TRBJ2-7	TGTGCCAGCAGCTTGCTTCCGGACACCGTCTACGAGCAGTACTTC	CASSLLPDTVYEQYF
TRBV5-1	.	.	TRBJ1-3	TGCGCCAGCAGCTCGGAGCCCATCTCTGGAAACACCATATATTTT	CASSSEPISGNTIYF
TRBV7-9	TRBD2	.	TRBJ2-3	TGTGCCAGCAGCTTAGTTGGCGGGAGGGCAGAAGATACGCAGTATTTT	CASSLVGGRAEDTQYF
TRBV5-6	TRBD2	many	TRBJ2-1	TGTGCCAGCAGCTTTGAGCGGGGGGCGTACAATGAGCAGTTCTTC	CASSFERGAYNEQFF
TRBV11-2	.	many	TRBJ1-2	TGTGCCAGCAGCTTAGATAACGGGGACTATGGCTACACCTTC	CASSLDNGDYGYTF
TRBV10-3	.	many	TRBJ1-2	TGTGCCATCAGTGAGCAGGCAGATAACTATGGCTACACCTTC	CAISEQADNYGYTF
TRBV7-2	.	many	TRBJ1-2	TGTGCCAGCAGCCCCCTCTACCATGGCTACACCTTC	CASSPLYHGYTF
TRBV28	.	few	TRBJ2-7	TGTGCCAGCTCTCGCCTAGGAGGAGAGCAGTACTTC	CASSRLGGEQYF
TRBV6-1	.	.	TRBJ1-1	TGTGCCAGCAGTGAAGAGGGACATACAGAAGCTTTCTTT	CASSEEGHTEAFF
TRBV5-5	TRBD1	few	TRBJ2-2	TGTGCCAGCAGCTTGGTACAGGGGGCGACCGGGGAGCTGTTTTTT	CASSLVQGATGELFF
TRBV7-9	TRBD1	many	TRBJ2-7	TGTGCCAGCAGCAAGGACAGGAGTACCTACGAGCAGTACTTC	CASSKDRSTYEQYF
TRBV15	.	.	TRBJ1-3	TGTGCCACCAGCGAGGACAGACGAATCTACTCTGGAAACACCATATATTTT	CATSEDRRIYSGNTIYF
TRBV4-3	TRBD2	.	TRBJ2-5	TGCGCCAGCAGCCAATACTCGACTAGCGGGGGAGAGACCCAGTACTTC	CASSQYSTSGGETQYF
TRBV5-4	TRBD1	few	TRBJ2-3	TGTGCCAGCAGCTATGGACAGGGCAGTTCAGATACGCAGTATTTT	CASSYGQGSSDTQYF